Reported below is one T cell receptor (beta chain). Its antigen is unknown. Per-base qualities were not stored, and no clone one base away is much larger. Thawed unstimulated PBMCs were stained for CD3, CD4 and CD8 and FACS-sorted into CD3+CD4+ and CD3+CD8+ populations. Randomization to immunosuppression withdrawal applied to every one of the 8 studied subjects. The Qiagen DNeasy Blood and Tissue Kit was used for genomic DNA isolation. The sample is drawn from a study of T cell clones after liver transplantation (dated by TCRdb to the late 2010s). Notes on the research overall: The samples were obtained from ITN030ST, a randomized trial that attempted immunosuppression withdrawal within 2 years after liver transplantation. The study cohort included 8 liver transplant recipients, of whom 3 were classified as tolerant and 5 as non-tolerant. Subjects received no induction therapy and standard immunosuppression until randomization at 12-24 months post-transplant. After a pre-transplant mixed lymphocyte reaction, TCRbeta sequencing was used to pinpoint donor-reactive T cell clones, which were subsequently tracked in post-transplant blood. Blood samples were collected pre-transplant, pre-randomization before withdrawal, and post-randomization after either complete withdrawal or failed withdrawal. Of the eight recipients, a few were HCV-positive, while the remaining recipients had been transplanted for non-autoimmune, non-viral indications. Third party-reactive TCRbeta sequences were also identified from pre-transplant MLRs to serve as an antigen-independent comparator for donor-reactive sequences. Tolerance meant complete immunosuppression withdrawal for at least one year without liver enzymes rising beyond twice the upper limit of normal. Results and caveats for the whole study, not just this receptor: Because allograft tissue specimens were not available, migration of donor-reactive T cells into the graft, rather than deletion, may have occurred. Donor-reactive sequences decreased more than third party-reactive sequences, which suggests partial antigen-specific deletion that was not related to withdrawal success. In a couple of subjects, low numbers of available donor cells limited the measurable donor-reactive repertoire. A significant post-transplant decrease in circulating donor-reactive CD4 TCRbeta sequences was observed in most of the 8 subjects, irrespective of tolerance or HCV status. Conclusions were preliminary, limited by small, heterogeneous patient numbers and non-standardized post-transplant time points. After accounting for repertoire turnover, donor-reactive detection was significantly reduced in 7 of 8 subjects for CD4 and 8 of 8 for CD8.

The CDR3 has 12 amino acids, counting the end cysteine and phenylalanine. The read is trimmed to its CDR3 DNA, 36 bases read in frame from base 1. V is cut by 4 bases and J by 3 bases, and the space between the germline ends is 10 bases. CDR1 and CDR2 are drawn from the germline V gene: SQVTM, ANQGSEA. Frozen genomic DNA underwent high-throughput TCRbeta CDR3 sequencing by immunoSEQ, including PCR amplification, mapping, bias correction and internal controls. Under the source paper's analysis protocol: Only productive rearrangements were retained, and each unique TCRbeta sequence was defined by its CDR3 nucleotide sequence together with its V and J gene. Donor-reactive sequences required at least 5-fold expansion in CFSE-low cells versus unstimulated pre-transplant cells and at least 0.01% frequency. Minimum frequency thresholds were set for each subject based on the unstimulated sample with the lowest template count, ensuring at least 90% detection power. Jensen-Shannon divergence between the top 1000 TCRbeta sequences after and before transplant was used to measure repertoire turnover. Two-sided Fisher's exact tests were used to test for changes in the detection of donor-reactive sequences. The table comes from immuneACCESS by way of TCRdb, which keeps in-frame sequences with V and J called. Part of the clones is missing from these tables; in studies checked, under half for an unresolved V gene and the rest for unknown reasons. That table is the source of V, J and clone size, and D and trimming were worked out from the DNA. The sample contains more than 100,000 clones, around 80% of them found a single time. The leading ten clones occupy about 3% of the sample.

The specimen was CD4+ T cells from blood, collected around 50 months after liver transplant. The sequence derives from a human patient who received a liver transplant. Following a transplant, a fraction of the T cells may be traceable to the graft donor. The chain couples TRBV29-1 to TRBJ2-7; no D gene is confidently identified. The CDR3 protein is CSVAHANYEQYF. The DNA sequence follows: TGCAGCGTTGCCCATGCGAACTACGAGCAGTACTTC.